This T cell receptor beta chain was sequenced in a study of blood T cell repertoires in COVID-19. Across the whole study: The United States, Italy and Spain supplied acute and convalescent COVID-19 samples. PBMCs, B-cell-depleted T cells, or T cells were the source of the cDNA or gDNA that made up the material.

In its sample, this clone was seen once. The CDR3 consists of 12 residues. In germline, CDR1 is LNHDA, CDR2 SQIVND (reference sequence). V was shortened by 6 bases and J by 3 bases, with 8 bases between the two germline ends. Original processing methods: From reference gene primer amplification, estimates of nucleated cell counts were derived. Method: immunoSEQ multiplex PCR; TCRdb's copy keeps in-frame clones and lacks some. V, J and clone size reflect that table, while D and trimming were determined from the DNA. This table holds around 220,000 clones, roughly 80% found once. During active infection, Seattle patients enrolled and were then monitored through disease.

The receptor comes from a woman aged 80 or older with COVID-19, enrolled during active disease. V usage is TRBV19 and J usage is TRBJ1-2, with a weak D call TRBD1 (6 bases). Sequenced sample: peripheral blood. The CDR3 DNA reads as TGTGCCAGTAGCAGGGGAGACTATGGCTACACCTTC. Its translation: CASSRGDYGYTF.